Listed below are T cell receptor beta chains from one sample, sequenced in a study of blood T cell repertoires in COVID-19. Profiling relied on immunoSEQ multiplex PCR, and the TCRdb table lists in-frame clones only, not all of them. Here the sample spans around 310,000 clones, approximately 90% being singletons. Sequenced material: peripheral blood. These receptors came from a woman in her fifties or sixties with acute or convalescent COVID-19. The CDR3 runs from the conserved cysteine through the conserved F or W. The D gene is left open where the match is weak. For some rows the clone size is stated as once, few or many, or as a class when expanded; others skip it.

d_call	cdr3_length	clone_size	j_call	v_call	cdr3_nt	cdr3_aa
TRBD2	18	-	TRBJ2-1	TRBV7-2	TGTGCCAGCAGCTTAGCCAATCCTAGCGGGGGGTCCTACAATGAGCAGTTCTTC	CASSLANPSGGSYNEQFF
-	12	-	TRBJ1-1	TRBV18	TGTGCCAGCTCACCAAGTTCCGGGAACGCTTTCTTT	CASSPSSGNAFF
-	14	-	TRBJ2-2	TRBV6-5	TGTGCCAGCAGGCGCAGGGTGAGCACCGGGGAGCTGTTTTTT	CASRRRVSTGELFF
-	14	-	TRBJ1-4	TRBV5-4	TGTGCCAGCAGTCCGGAGGCCGGGGATGAAAAACTGTTTTTT	CASSPEAGDEKLFF
-	11	-	TRBJ2-7	TRBV5-4	TGTGCCAGCCTCCGGTTCCCCGAGCAGTACTTC	CASLRFPEQYF
-	15	-	TRBJ2-3	TRBV13	TGTGCCAGCAGAAGAACTACCGTCGTTACAGATACGCAGTATTTT	CASRRTTVVTDTQYF
TRBD1	16	-	TRBJ1-6	TRBV5-4	TGTGCCAGCAGCAGGTATTCCGGGACAGGAGGATCACCCCTCCACTTT	CASSRYSGTGGSPLHF
TRBD1	15	-	TRBJ1-5	TRBV28	TGTGCCAGCAGTTTACCGACAGGGGGCACTCAGCCCCAGCATTTT	CASSLPTGGTQPQHF
-	11	-	TRBJ2-5	TRBV7-2	TGTGCCAGCAGCCGGGGTACAGCGCAGTACTTC	CASSRGTAQYF
TRBD1	16	few	TRBJ2-2	TRBV4-1	TGCGCCAGCAGCCACGCGTCCGGGACAGTCACCGGGGAGCTGTTTTTT	CASSHASGTVTGELFF
-	15	-	TRBJ1-4	TRBV18	TGTGCCAGCTCACCACTCGACAGCGCGAATGAAAAACTGTTTTTT	CASSPLDSANEKLFF
-	12	-	TRBJ2-1	TRBV7-3	TGTGCCAGCAGCTTTGAGGGCGATGAGCAGTTCTTC	CASSFEGDEQFF
TRBD1	14	-	TRBJ2-1	TRBV27	TGTGCCAGCAGTTTGTGGACAGGGGGCGATGAGCAGTTCTTC	CASSLWTGGDEQFF
-	16	-	TRBJ2-2	TRBV7-8	TGTGCCAGCAGCTTAGTACAGTCCTTGTTTGCCGGGGAGCTGTTTTTT	CASSLVQSLFAGELFF
TRBD1	15	-	TRBJ2-3	TRBV6-5	TGTGCCAGCAGGAACGGCGGACAGGGGACAGATACGCAGTATTTT	CASRNGGQGTDTQYF
TRBD2	20	-	TRBJ2-2	TRBV18	TGTGCCAGCTCACCACTATCTCTAGCGGGAGGCCGCACCCAACCCGGGGAGCTGTTTTTT	CASSPLSLAGGRTQPGELFF
-	15	-	TRBJ1-1	TRBV3-1/TRBV3-2	TGTGCCAGCAGCCAAGGTATTTGGCAGGGGTCTGAAGCTTTCTTT	CASSQGIWQGSEAFF
TRBD2	17	-	TRBJ2-1	TRBV6-2/TRBV6-3	TGTGCCAGCAGTTACATTGGGCTAGCGGGGGGGCGACCTGAGCAGTTCTTC	CASSYIGLAGGRPEQFF
TRBD1	13	-	TRBJ2-7	TRBV28	TGTGCCAGCAGTTTAGGGGACAGGGACGAGCAGTACTTC	CASSLGDRDEQYF